Listed here are 24 T cell receptor beta chains from one sample, sequenced in a study of blood T cell repertoires in COVID-19. Repertoires were generated with immunoSEQ multiplex PCR, while TCRdb's copy carries only in-frame clones and drops some. The repertoire holds some 150,000 clones, with roughly 80% as singletons. What was sequenced was peripheral blood. The source is a man between 70 and 80 years old with acute or convalescent COVID-19.

CDR3 amino acids: CAWRRGYDSPLHF. In nucleotides, the CDR3 is TGTGCCTGGAGACGAGGATACGATTCACCCCTCCACTTT. The V call is TRBV30, the J call TRBJ1-6; no clear D gene. V lost 3 bases and J 8 bases, leaving 11 bases between the germline ends. CDR3 length equals 13 residues. Germline V lookup: CDR1 GTSNPN, CDR2 SVGIG (reference sequence).

J is TRBJ2-1 and V is TRBV5-1, with D uncertain. Germline values: CDR1 SGHRS, CDR2 YFSETQ. There are 12 residues in the CDR3. V lost 4 bases, J lost 8 bases, and 10 bases lay in between. The CDR3 here is CASSPLADEQFF. The CDR3 nucleotides read TGCGCCAGCAGCCCGTTGGCGGATGAGCAGTTCTTC.

The genes are TRBV28 and TRBJ1-4; a weak D match, TRBD1 (5 bases). The CDR3 loop spans 14 amino acids. The germline V and J ends were trimmed by 7 bases and 8 bases, with 17 bases remaining between them. Germline CDR1 MDHEN, CDR2 SYDVKM. CDR3 sequence reads: CASKGGQGGEKLFF. In nucleotides, the CDR3 is TGTGCCAGCAAGGGAGGTCAGGGTGGGGAAAAACTGTTTTTT.

This rearrangement joins TRBV4-1 to TRBJ2-3; D is unresolved. V was pared by 0 bases and J by 1 base, with 11 bases between. The CDR3 runs to 16 residues. Germline values: CDR1 MGHRA, CDR2 YSYEKL. CDR3 sequence reads: CASSQEGSVRTDTQYF. The CDR3 bases are TGCGCCAGCAGCCAAGAAGGAAGCGTACGCACAGATACGCAGTATTTT.

The chain is built from TRBV1 and TRBJ1-3. TRBV1 is a pseudogene locus. This CDR3 has 13 amino acids. CDR3 sequence: CTSLRGSGNTIYF. DNA for the CDR3: TGCACCAGCCTCCGGGGGTCTGGAAACACCATATATTTT.

The rearrangement links TRBV7-3 to TRBJ2-1; TRBD1 might be the D (6 bases). CDR1 is SGHTA and CDR2 is FQGTGA in the germline V gene. The ends were cut back, 5 bases at V and 1 base at J, with 12 bases in the middle. This CDR3 region has 15 residues. CDR3 sequence (DNA): TGTGCCAGCAGCCCCTCTGGACAGTCCTACAATGAGCAGTTCTTC. As protein: CASSPSGQSYNEQFF.

The chain uses TRBV7-3 and TRBJ2-5; 11 bases match TRBD1. The CDR3 has 16 amino acids. CDR1 is SGHTA, CDR2 FQGTGA, per germline. V shed 5 bases and J 4 bases; nucleotides not matched to a gene: 9. CDR3 bases: TGTGCCAGCAGCCCAACCGGGACAGGGGGACGAGAGACCCAGTACTTC. This codes for CASSPTGTGGRETQYF.

The chain combines TRBV4-2 with TRBJ2-7; TRBD2 aligns across 10 bases. Trimming cost V 1 base and J 2 bases; bases outside gene matches: 2. This CDR3 spans 15 amino acids. Looked up from germline, CDR1 is LGHNA and CDR2 is YNFKEQ. The CDR3 loop is CASSQGTSGPYEQYF. CDR3 sequence (DNA): TGTGCCAGCAGCCAAGGGACTAGCGGCCCCTACGAGCAGTACTTC.

This clone was observed a handful of times. The chain couples TRBV7-9 to TRBJ2-1; 7 positions agree with TRBD2. This CDR3 has 15 amino acids. V shed 5 bases, J shed 7 bases, and the junction held 11 bases outside the gene matches. CDR1 SEHNR and CDR2 FQNEAQ come from the germline V gene (reference sequence). The CDR3: CASSPGGEGTNEQFF. CDR3 bases: TGTGCCAGCAGCCCGGGGGGAGAGGGTACAAATGAGCAGTTCTTC.

This rearrangement joins TRBV7-9 to TRBJ1-1; the D gene is possibly TRBD1 (5 bases). CDR1 SEHNR and CDR2 FQNEAQ come from the germline V gene (reference sequence). Trimming took 11 bases from V and 6 from J, leaving 19 bases between them. The CDR3 has 13 amino acids. The CDR3, as DNA: TGTGCCCTACTTACGGGAGGGGAGGCTGAAGCTTTCTTT. The encoded protein is CALLTGGEAEAFF.

The rearrangement uses TRBV5-1 and TRBJ2-1; 9 bases are a match to TRBD1. Germline trimming cut 5 bases from V and 5 bases from J; bases unmatched to any gene: 11. This CDR3 region has 16 residues. The V gene's germline CDR1 is SGHRS and CDR2 YFSETQ. This CDR3 is CASSVQGARFDNEQFF. The CDR3 DNA is TGCGCCAGCAGTGTACAGGGGGCGAGGTTTGACAATGAGCAGTTCTTC.

CDR3 in amino acids: CASRLGDTTTWGGYTF. The CDR3 bases are TGCGCCAGCAGGCTGGGGGACACTACTACGTGGGGAGGCTACACCTTC. The chain combines TRBV4-1 with TRBJ1-2; D may be TRBD1 (6 bases). Germline V gene sequence: CDR1 MGHRA, CDR2 YSYEKL. The CDR3 has 16 residues. Trimming left V 6 bases short and J 8 bases short, with 25 bases between.

This clone was counted only a few times. The rearrangement joins TRBV10-3 to TRBJ2-7, with D hard to call. There are 12 residues in the CDR3. Germline-derived CDR1 and CDR2 are ENHRY and SYGVKD. Trimming left V 4 bases short and J 0 bases short, with 4 bases between. The CDR3 sequence is CAISAGSYEQYF. DNA of the CDR3: TGTGCCATCAGTGCGGGCTCCTACGAGCAGTACTTC.

The CDR3 loop reads CASSVAGGETQYF. CDR3 coding DNA: TGCGCCAGCAGTGTGGCGGGTGGAGAGACCCAGTACTTC. The gene calls are TRBV10-1 and TRBJ2-5; weak D call: TRBD2 (5 bases). V lost 4 bases, J lost 4 bases, and 10 bases lay in between. CDR1 and CDR2 (germline): WNHNN, SYGVQD (reference sequence). This CDR3 is 13 amino acids long.

V usage is TRBV7-3 and J usage is TRBJ1-1; 11 nucleotides align to TRBD1. The CDR3 is 15 amino acids. Germline V CDR1 and CDR2: SGHTA, FQGTGA. Trimming took 8 bases from V and 5 from J; bases not matched to a gene: 10. The CDR3 bases are TGTGCCAGCCGAACCCAGGGACAGGGGGAAACTGAAGCTTTCTTT. Encoded protein: CASRTQGQGETEAFF.

This clone appeared a single time. V is TRBV13 and J is TRBJ2-1; 11 bases line up with TRBD1. The V and J ends lost 5 bases and 8 bases, in that order; junction bases with no gene match: 14. The CDR3 covers 17 residues. In germline, CDR1 is PRHDT, CDR2 FYEKMQ (reference sequence). The CDR3 bases are TGTGCCAGCAGCCTTCACGCGCCGGGACAGGGGGTCGATGAGCAGTTCTTC. It specifies CASSLHAPGQGVDEQFF.

This chain uses TRBV4-1 with TRBJ1-5; a weak D match, TRBD1 (5 bases). The CDR3 runs 15 residues. V was cut by 0 bases and J by 7 bases, with 13 bases left in between. Germline V lookup: CDR1 MGHRA, CDR2 YSYEKL. The CDR3: CASSQDGPGRQPQHF. DNA of the CDR3: TGCGCCAGCAGCCAAGATGGGCCAGGGAGGCAGCCCCAGCATTTT.

This chain connects TRBV28 to TRBJ1-1; no clear D. Trimming took 8 bases from V and 1 from J, leaving 14 bases between them. Germline loops: CDR1 MDHEN, CDR2 SYDVKM. This CDR3 is built from 14 residues. Written as DNA, the CDR3 is TGTGCCAGCCCCGCATCCGGGGAGAACACTGAAGCTTTCTTT. The encoded protein is CASPASGENTEAFF.

The rearrangement joins TRBV9 to TRBJ2-3; TRBD2 agrees at 7 bases. The CDR3 length is 16 residues. Germline V gene lookup returns CDR1 SGDLS and CDR2 YYNGEE. Trimming removed 0 bases from V and 1 base from J; junction bases left unmatched: 5. CDR3 DNA sequence: TGTGCCAGCAGCGTAGAGGGACTACCACGCACAGATACGCAGTATTTT. This codes for CASSVEGLPRTDTQYF.

The chain combines TRBV28 with TRBJ2-7; 9 bases are shared with TRBD1. The ends lost 4 bases at V and 2 bases at J; junction bases unmatched: 12. CDR3 length: 17 residues. Germline CDR1 reads MDHEN; CDR2 reads SYDVKM. CDR3 sequence: CASSSLPGQGPPYEQYF. DNA of the CDR3: TGTGCCAGCAGTTCTTTACCGGGACAGGGTCCCCCCTACGAGCAGTACTTC.

This clone showed up just once. The V and J genes are TRBV10-3 and TRBJ1-5; a weak D match, TRBD1 (5 bases). The CDR3 has 13 amino acids. Germline-derived CDR1 and CDR2 are ENHRY and SYGVKD. CDR3 sequence: CASQGNLNQPQHF. The CDR3 region has the DNA TGTGCGTCCCAGGGTAACCTCAATCAGCCCCAGCATTTT.

The chain carries TRBV19 and TRBJ2-7; 8 nucleotides align to TRBD2. J was trimmed by 2 bases and V by 4 bases; bases with no gene match: 4. This CDR3 has 14 residues. Germline V lookup: CDR1 LNHDA, CDR2 SQIVND (reference sequence). The CDR3 DNA reads as TGTGCCAGTAGTAGTAGCGGGGCAACCTACGAGCAGTACTTC. Translating gives CASSSSGATYEQYF.

In this sample, this clone turned up once. The genes are TRBV4-2 and TRBJ1-3, with D uncertain. Germline-derived CDR1 and CDR2 are LGHNA and YNFKEQ. The V gene lost 2 bases and the J gene lost 0 bases, with 5 bases spanning the gap. The length of the CDR3 is 14 residues. CDR3 amino acids: CASSQILSGNTIYF. The CDR3 DNA sequence: TGTGCCAGCAGCCAAATTCTCTCTGGAAACACCATATATTTT.

V is TRBV3-1 (or the pseudogene TRBV3-2) and J is TRBJ2-3; 9 bases match TRBD1. The CDR3 runs 16 residues. The V gene's germline CDR1 is LGHDT and CDR2 YNNKEL (reference sequence). V gave up 2 bases and J gave up 1 base; unmatched junction bases: 4. CDR3 in amino acids: CASSQQRTGGTDTQYF. CDR3 DNA sequence: TGTGCCAGCAGCCAACAACGGACAGGGGGCACAGATACGCAGTATTTT.